This T cell receptor (beta chain) was identified during a study of memory CD4+ T cells and cytomegalovirus serostatus. Single viable CD3+CD4+CD8-CD45RO+ cells were sorted as the memory CD4+ T cells. Germline CDR1 and CDR2: SNHLY and FYNNEI. Trimming removed 4 bases at V and 7 bases at J, with 19 bases between. CDR3 size: 16 residues. TCRdb keeps only in-frame clones here, not all; method: immunoSEQ multiplex PCR. The sample lists about 82,000 clones; around 80% were seen once. The receptor comes from an adult in good health and CMV-seronegative. Sequenced: memory CD4+ T cells from blood. The V call is TRBV2, the J call TRBJ1-4; D is perhaps TRBD1 (5 bases). The chain's CDR3 is CASSGGLGVRGEKLFF. The CDR3 bases are TGTGCCAGCAGTGGAGGGTTAGGGGTTCGGGGTGAAAAACTGTTTTTT.